Listed below are T cell receptor beta chains from one sample, sequenced in a study of cytomegalovirus exposure and HLA in healthy donors. Assay used: immunoSEQ multiplex PCR; TCRdb lists only in-frame clones, some missing. The table lists over 95,000 clones, approximately 80% of them singletons. Sequencing was performed on PBMCs. All receptors come from a man aged 35-49 years in good health and CMV-seropositive. Both conserved end residues are part of each CDR3. Each record gives: clone size, J gene, V gene, D gene, CDR3 length, CDR3 protein, CDR3 DNA. The D gene is left open where the match is weak. For some rows the clone size is stated as once, few or many, or as a class when expanded; others skip it.

-,TRBJ1-6,TRBV2,-,19,CASSVLQTNLSSYNSPLHF,TGTGCCAGCAGCGTTCTCCAGACAAATCTAAGCTCCTATAATTCACCCCTCCACTTT
-,TRBJ2-5,TRBV2,-,13,CASSYKPRETQYF,TGTGCCAGCAGTTATAAGCCCCGAGAGACCCAGTACTTC
-,TRBJ1-1,TRBV19,-,13,CASSIVGDTEAFF,TGTGCCAGTAGTATAGTGGGAGACACTGAAGCTTTCTTT
-,TRBJ1-2,TRBV11-2,-,14,CASSLEQQIYGYTF,TGTGCCAGCAGCTTAGAACAACAGATCTATGGCTACACCTTC
-,TRBJ2-3,TRBV6-1,TRBD2,14,CASTLLAGTDTQYF,TGTGCCAGCACTTTACTAGCGGGAACAGATACGCAGTATTTT
-,TRBJ2-7,TRBV14,-,15,CASSRRGGSSYEQYF,TGTGCCAGCAGCCGTAGGGGGGGCTCCTCCTACGAGCAGTACTTC
-,TRBJ1-4,TRBV2,-,11,CASTRAEKLFF,TGTGCCAGCACTCGAGCCGAAAAACTGTTTTTT
-,TRBJ1-4,TRBV27,TRBD1,15,CASSLGTGWGEKLFF,TGTGCCAGCAGTTTAGGGACAGGGTGGGGGGAAAAACTGTTTTTT
-,TRBJ2-3,TRBV5-4,-,15,CASSPDRLSTDTQYF,TGTGCCAGCAGCCCCGATCGACTAAGCACAGATACGCAGTATTTT
-,TRBJ2-5,TRBV5-1,TRBD1,16,CASSLMAQGNFETQYF,TGCGCCAGCAGCCTCATGGCACAGGGGAATTTTGAGACCCAGTACTTC
-,TRBJ1-1,TRBV5-6,TRBD1,15,CASSVPQGPGTEAFF,TGTGCCAGCAGCGTCCCACAGGGGCCAGGCACTGAAGCTTTCTTT
-,TRBJ2-5,TRBV19,-,16,CASSIGSLGQQETQYF,TGTGCCAGTAGTATAGGGTCGTTGGGACAACAAGAGACCCAGTACTTC
-,TRBJ2-7,TRBV29-1,TRBD1,15,CSVEDSTGMNGEQYF,TGCAGCGTTGAGGATTCGACAGGGATGAATGGCGAGCAGTACTTC
few,TRBJ2-5,TRBV9,TRBD1,16,CASSVGDRGPQETQYF,TGTGCCAGCAGCGTAGGAGACAGGGGGCCTCAAGAGACCCAGTACTTC
few,TRBJ2-1,TRBV2,-,14,CASSEGGPNNEQFF,TGTGCCAGCAGTGAAGGCGGGCCCAACAATGAGCAGTTCTTC
once,TRBJ2-1,TRBV7-9,-,14,CASSSHGTYNEQFF,TGTGCCAGCAGCTCCCACGGGACCTACAATGAGCAGTTCTTC
-,TRBJ1-6,TRBV2,TRBD1,14,CASRTGPYNSPLHF,TGTGCCAGTCGGACAGGGCCGTATAATTCACCCCTCCACTTT
-,TRBJ1-3,TRBV7-9,-,15,CASSLDRRSGNTIYF,TGTGCCAGCAGCTTAGACAGGAGATCTGGAAACACCATATATTTT
-,TRBJ2-3,TRBV6-4,TRBD2,15,CASSEVAGGTDTQYF,TGTGCCAGCAGTGAAGTAGCGGGGGGGACAGATACGCAGTATTTT
-,TRBJ1-6,TRBV7-8,-,15,CASSFEGGYNSPLHF,TGTGCCAGCAGCTTTGAGGGAGGCTATAATTCACCCCTCCACTTT
-,TRBJ1-1,TRBV6-6,-,14,CASSYSRGRTEAFF,TGTGCCAGCAGTTACAGCAGGGGTCGGACTGAAGCTTTCTTT
-,TRBJ2-7,TRBV7-8,-,16,CASSLASSGAAYEQYF,TGTGCCAGCAGCTTAGCATCGTCAGGGGCCGCCTACGAGCAGTACTTC
-,TRBJ1-5,TRBV2,TRBD1,14,CASRDRVSNQPQHF,TGTGCCAGCCGGGACAGGGTTAGCAATCAGCCCCAGCATTTT
once,TRBJ1-2,TRBV29-1,-,11,CSVGGSYGYTF,TGCAGCGTTGGAGGCAGCTATGGCTACACCTTC
few,TRBJ2-5,TRBV28,TRBD1,15,CASRPATGGGETQYF,TGTGCCAGCAGGCCTGCGACAGGGGGCGGAGAGACCCAGTACTTC
-,TRBJ1-6,TRBV28,-,16,CASRRRDSSYNSPLHF,TGTGCCAGCAGGAGGAGGGATAGCTCCTATAATTCACCCCTCCACTTT
once,TRBJ1-4,TRBV28,-,13,CASSLLQGEKLFF,TGTGCCAGCAGCCTTTTACAGGGAGAAAAACTGTTTTTT
-,TRBJ1-5,TRBV28,TRBD1,14,CASSLSGGSQPQHF,TGTGCCAGCAGTTTATCAGGGGGCAGTCAGCCCCAGCATTTT
-,TRBJ1-1,TRBV7-6,-,18,CASSLRPGGGPTNTEAFF,TGTGCCAGCAGCCTCCGTCCGGGTGGGGGCCCGACGAACACTGAAGCTTTCTTT
-,TRBJ2-1,TRBV4-1,TRBD1,20,CASSQGGAGQGAFSYNEQFF,TGCGCCAGCAGCCAAGGGGGGGCCGGACAGGGGGCTTTTTCCTACAATGAGCAGTTCTTC
-,TRBJ2-7,TRBV7-9,-,16,CASSLAGGLFPYEQYF,TGTGCCAGCAGCTTAGCAGGAGGGTTGTTCCCCTACGAGCAGTACTTC
-,TRBJ2-4,TRBV6-5,-,14,CASRGGLVKNIQYF,TGTGCCAGCAGGGGGGGGCTCGTCAAAAACATTCAGTACTTC
-,TRBJ2-1,TRBV6-5,-,15,CASSLQGGSYNEQFF,TGTGCCAGCAGCCTACAGGGGGGGTCCTACAATGAGCAGTTCTTC
-,TRBJ1-6,TRBV7-3,-,17,CASSLSRASSYNSPLHF,TGTGCCAGCAGCTTAAGCAGGGCAAGCTCCTATAATTCACCCCTCCACTTT
-,TRBJ2-7,TRBV28,-,14,CASSLFQGGYEQYF,TGTGCCAGCAGTTTATTCCAGGGGGGCTACGAGCAGTACTTC
-,TRBJ2-3,TRBV7-2,-,15,CASSLKGRGTDTQYF,TGTGCCAGCAGCTTAAAAGGGCGGGGCACAGATACGCAGTATTTT
-,TRBJ2-7,TRBV4-3,-,17,CASSQDYPGELSYEQYF,TGCGCCAGCAGCCAAGATTATCCGGGGGAGTTATCCTACGAGCAGTACTTC
-,TRBJ1-1,TRBV19,-,12,CASSNQRVEAFF,TGTGCCAGTAGTAATCAACGAGTTGAAGCTTTCTTT
few,TRBJ2-4,TRBV11-1,-,14,CASSQVGSKNIQYF,TGTGCCAGCAGCCAGGTGGGCTCCAAAAACATTCAGTACTTC
few,TRBJ2-1,TRBV7-8,-,13,CASSLMRYNEQFF,TGTGCCAGCAGCCTCATGCGTTACAATGAGCAGTTCTTC
-,TRBJ1-6,TRBV7-8,-,15,CASSPTNTNNSPLHF,TGTGCCAGCAGCCCAACCAACACAAATAATTCACCCCTCCACTTT
-,TRBJ2-5,TRBV6-1,TRBD2,14,CASLAGGPQETQYF,TGTGCCAGCTTAGCGGGGGGACCCCAAGAGACCCAGTACTTC
-,TRBJ2-7,TRBV11-3,-,13,CASSLGPEGPQYF,TGTGCCAGCAGCTTAGGGCCGGAGGGTCCGCAGTACTTC
-,TRBJ2-7,TRBV5-6,TRBD1,15,CASSWTGMGVYEQYF,TGTGCCAGCAGCTGGACAGGGATGGGAGTATACGAGCAGTACTTC
few,TRBJ1-1,TRBV15,TRBD1,17,CATSRDFTAGGSTEAFF,TGTGCCACCAGCAGAGATTTTACGGCAGGGGGATCCACTGAAGCTTTCTTT
-,TRBJ2-3,TRBV9,-,14,CASSVASSTDTQYF,TGTGCCAGCAGCGTAGCGAGCAGCACAGATACGCAGTATTTT
-,TRBJ2-7,TRBV6-1,-,16,CASSEADVPGTYEQYF,TGTGCCAGCAGTGAAGCAGACGTCCCAGGAACCTACGAGCAGTACTTC
-,TRBJ2-7,TRBV21-1,-,11,CASSNGVEQYF,TGTGCCAGCAGCAACGGGGTCGAGCAGTACTTC
few,TRBJ2-3,TRBV28,TRBD2,17,CASSLGRAGGNTDTQYF,TGTGCCAGCAGTCTGGGCCGAGCGGGGGGCAACACAGATACGCAGTATTTT
-,TRBJ1-2,TRBV7-3,TRBD1,15,CASSSSGTGYDGYTF,TGTGCCAGCAGCTCCTCCGGGACAGGGTATGATGGCTACACCTTC
-,TRBJ2-7,TRBV18,-,15,CASSPIGQGSYEQYF,TGTGCCAGCTCACCTATCGGGCAGGGCTCCTACGAGCAGTACTTC
-,TRBJ2-3,TRBV7-2,-,15,CASRKERARTDTQYF,TGTGCCAGCAGAAAAGAGCGGGCCCGGACAGATACGCAGTATTTT